Detailed here is one T cell receptor beta chain. The data originate from a study of technical replicates of blood from a few donors. The trim removed 4 bases at V and 5 bases at J, leaving 7 bases unmatched. Germline V gene lookup returns CDR1 SGHRS and CDR2 YFSETQ. The CDR3 loop spans 15 amino acids. Data came from immunoSEQ multiplex PCR; TCRdb stores just in-frame clones and leaves some out. The sample holds about 100,000 clones, nearly 97% seen once. The sequenced material came from T cells isolated from PBMCs. The chain couples TRBV5-1 to TRBJ2-1, with 9 positions matching TRBD2. This clonotype originated in a human donor in good health. CDR3 bases: TGCGCCAGCAGCCTTGAGACTAGCGGCAACAATGAGCAGTTCTTC. Residues: CASSLETSGNNEQFF.